This record concerns one TCR beta chain sequence. Antigen: not known. This entry comes from a study of shared clonotypes between healthy human individuals. Donors, healthy HIV-negative adults, lacked recent acute infections or vaccinations. A split of CD4+ cells into CD45RA+ naive and CD45RA-negative memory subsets was performed. Template for every sorted-subset replicate PCR totaled approximately 0.2 ug DNA, around 32,000 T cell genomes. The repertoire was sequenced with immunoSEQ multiplex PCR; TCRdb's copy has only in-frame clones and lacks some. Altogether millions of clones are present, more than 80% being singletons, with the ten largest covering 0.11% to 0.15%. Study-wide results and limits: Sharing across several donors was seen in around 5% of naive CD4 clonotypes.

The receptor was isolated from a man in his late teens or twenties in good health. What was sequenced was naive CD4+ T cells sorted from blood. Subset here: CD45RA+ positively selected.

CDR3 sequence: CASSDWGAGKDTQYF. The CDR3 DNA reads as TGTGCCAGCAGTGACTGGGGTGCGGGTAAAGATACGCAGTATTTT. This chain uses TRBV25-1 with TRBJ2-3; tentatively, D is TRBD2 (5 bases). CDR1 is MGHDK and CDR2 is SYGVNS in the germline V gene. The CDR3 totals 15 residues. Trimming cost V 3 bases and J 5 bases, with 15 bases left between them.